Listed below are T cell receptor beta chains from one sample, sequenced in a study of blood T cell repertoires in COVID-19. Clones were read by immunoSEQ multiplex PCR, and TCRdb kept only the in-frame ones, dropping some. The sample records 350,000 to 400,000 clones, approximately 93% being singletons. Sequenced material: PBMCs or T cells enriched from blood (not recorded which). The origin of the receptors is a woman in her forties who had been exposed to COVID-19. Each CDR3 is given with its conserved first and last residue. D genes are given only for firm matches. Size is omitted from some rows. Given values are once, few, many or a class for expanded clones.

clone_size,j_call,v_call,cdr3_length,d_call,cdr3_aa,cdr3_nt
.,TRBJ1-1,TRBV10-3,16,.,CAISEWKGAAGTEAFF,TGTGCCATCAGTGAGTGGAAAGGCGCGGCGGGGACTGAAGCTTTCTTT
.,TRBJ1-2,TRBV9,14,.,CASSAMGQPKGYTF,TGTGCCAGCAGCGCAATGGGACAACCGAAAGGCTACACCTTC
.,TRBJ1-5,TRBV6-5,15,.,CASRPLTGSNQPQHF,TGTGCCAGCAGGCCCTTAACAGGTAGCAATCAGCCCCAGCATTTT
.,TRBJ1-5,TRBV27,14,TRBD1,CASSPTGYYQPQHF,TGTGCCAGCAGTCCGACAGGGTATTATCAGCCCCAGCATTTT
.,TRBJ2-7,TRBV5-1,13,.,CASRRLGSYEQYF,TGCGCCAGCAGGCGACTAGGCTCCTACGAGCAGTACTTC
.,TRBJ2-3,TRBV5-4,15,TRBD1,CASRYLDREPHSQYF,TGTGCCAGCAGGTACCTGGACAGGGAACCTCACTCGCAGTATTTT
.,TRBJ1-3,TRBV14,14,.,CASSQALLGNTIYF,TGTGCCAGCAGCCAAGCACTGCTCGGAAACACCATATATTTT
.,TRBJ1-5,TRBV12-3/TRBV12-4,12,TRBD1,CASSKQGVPQHF,TGTGCCAGCAGTAAACAGGGGGTGCCCCAGCATTTT
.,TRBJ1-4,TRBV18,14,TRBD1,CASSPGQGNEKLFF,TGTGCCAGCTCACCGGGACAGGGTAATGAAAAACTGTTTTTT
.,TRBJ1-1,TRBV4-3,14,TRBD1,CASSTRQGNTEAFF,TGCGCCAGCAGCACCCGACAGGGTAACACTGAAGCTTTCTTT
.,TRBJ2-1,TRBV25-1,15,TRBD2,CASSESSGRWNEQFF,TGTGCCAGCAGTGAATCTAGCGGGAGATGGAATGAGCAGTTCTTC
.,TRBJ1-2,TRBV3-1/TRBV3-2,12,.,CASSQAVYGYTF,TGTGCCAGCAGCCAAGCCGTCTATGGCTACACCTTC
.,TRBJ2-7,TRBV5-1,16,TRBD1,CASSGQGQGLSREQYF,TGCGCCAGCAGCGGTCAGGGACAGGGTTTATCGCGGGAGCAGTACTTC
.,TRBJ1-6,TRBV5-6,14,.,CASSLGRNNSPLHF,TGTGCCAGCAGCTTGGGCAGAAATAATTCACCCCTCCACTTT
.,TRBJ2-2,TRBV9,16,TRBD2,CASRATFGRTSGELFF,TGTGCCAGCAGAGCCACATTCGGGAGGACCTCCGGGGAGCTGTTTTTT
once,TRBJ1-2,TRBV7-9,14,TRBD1,CASTRTGGAYGYTF,TGTGCCAGCACCCGAACAGGGGGCGCCTATGGCTACACCTTC
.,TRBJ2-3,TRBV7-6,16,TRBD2,CASSLGPAGGGDTQYF,TGTGCCAGCAGCTTAGGTCCAGCGGGGGGAGGAGATACGCAGTATTTT
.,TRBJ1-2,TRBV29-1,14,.,CSVGRGGDSYGYTF,TGCAGCGTTGGGAGGGGAGGAGATTCCTATGGCTACACCTTC
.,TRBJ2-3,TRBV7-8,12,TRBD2,CASSTGLGTQYF,TGTGCCAGCAGCACCGGACTAGGGACGCAGTATTTT
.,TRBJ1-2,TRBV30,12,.,CAWSVAVNGYTF,TGTGCCTGGAGTGTAGCCGTAAATGGCTACACCTTC
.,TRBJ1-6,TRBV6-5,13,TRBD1,CASRGQGGSPLHF,TGTGCCAGTAGGGGACAGGGGGGATCACCCCTCCACTTT
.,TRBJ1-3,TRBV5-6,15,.,CASSLVQGNGNTIYF,TGTGCCAGCAGCTTGGTTCAGGGGAATGGAAACACCATATATTTT
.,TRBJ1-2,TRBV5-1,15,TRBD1,CASSSTGTGGYGYTF,TGCGCCAGCAGCTCTACCGGGACAGGGGGCTATGGCTACACCTTC
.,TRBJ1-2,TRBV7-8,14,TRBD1,CASSLGTGGHGYTF,TGTGCCAGCAGCTTAGGTACAGGGGGGCACGGCTACACCTTC